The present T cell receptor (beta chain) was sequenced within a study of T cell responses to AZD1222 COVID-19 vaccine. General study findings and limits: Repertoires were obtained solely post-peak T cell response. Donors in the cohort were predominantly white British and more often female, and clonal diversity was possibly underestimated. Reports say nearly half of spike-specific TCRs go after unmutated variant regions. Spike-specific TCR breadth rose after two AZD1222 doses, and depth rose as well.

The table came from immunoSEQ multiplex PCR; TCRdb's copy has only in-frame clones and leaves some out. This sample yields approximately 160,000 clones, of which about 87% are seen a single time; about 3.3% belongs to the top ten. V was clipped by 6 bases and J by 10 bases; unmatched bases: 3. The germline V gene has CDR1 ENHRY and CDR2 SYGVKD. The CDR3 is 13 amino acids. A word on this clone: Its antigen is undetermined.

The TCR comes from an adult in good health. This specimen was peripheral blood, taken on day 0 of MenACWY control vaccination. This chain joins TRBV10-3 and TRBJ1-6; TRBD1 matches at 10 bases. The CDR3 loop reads CAIRGQGESPLHF. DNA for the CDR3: TGTGCCATCAGAGGACAGGGGGAGTCACCCCTCCACTTT.